The rows below give T cell receptor beta chains drawn from one sample of a study of response to subunit inactivated influenza vaccine. TCRdb reanalysed the RT-PCR reads using MiXCR and keeps one entry per CDR3 protein. The profile covers around 580,000 distinct CDR3 sequences, with 12% to 15% appearing a single time and around 10% taken by the ten largest. Here the sequenced sample was PBMCs from blood, taken 11 to 12 days after vaccination. The origin of the receptors is a man aged 45-65 years who received an inactivated influenza vaccine. The CDR3 runs from the conserved cysteine through the conserved F or W. Fields, in order: D gene, clone size, V gene, J gene, CDR3 DNA, CDR3 protein. A D gene is named only where the DNA matches it firmly. Clone size is given for some rows only: seen once, a few or many times, or a class if the clone is expanded.

>TRBD2|.|TRBV6-7|TRBJ2-1
TGTGCCAGCTCAATCAAGGGGCGGGGGAGGAACAATGAGCAGTTCTTC
CASSIKGRGRNNEQFF
>TRBD1|few|TRBV29-1|TRBJ1-5
TGCAGCGTTGGTGGGGGACAGGGCAATCAGCCCCAGCATTTT
CSVGGGQGNQPQHF
>.|few|TRBV20-1|TRBJ2-7
TGCAGTGCTAGAGACGCCAGGAGCTCCTACGAGCAGTACTTC
CSARDARSSYEQYF
>TRBD2|few|TRBV14|TRBJ2-1
TGTGCCAGCAGCTACCTAGCGGGCACCTACAATGAGCAGTTCTTC
CASSYLAGTYNEQFF
>TRBD2|few|TRBV5-1|TRBJ2-5
TGCGCCAGCAGCTTCTTGGCGGGGGGCTCCTATAAACAAGAGACCCAGTACTTC
CASSFLAGGSYKQETQYF
>.|few|TRBV6-5|TRBJ2-1
TGTGCCAGCAGTTACTCGATTTGGACCCCGCACTCCTACAATGAGCAGTTCTTC
CASSYSIWTPHSYNEQFF
>TRBD2|.|TRBV3-1|TRBJ2-7
TGTGCCAGCAGCGCCGGGACTAGCGGGACCTTCTCCTACGAGCAGTACTTC
CASSAGTSGTFSYEQYF
>TRBD1|.|TRBV3-1|TRBJ1-6
TGTGCCAGCAGCCAAGATCAGTACAGGGGTCGAGGTTCACCCCTCCACTTT
CASSQDQYRGRGSPLHF
>TRBD1|.|TRBV5-6|TRBJ2-7
TGTGCCAGCAGCTTGGTCCCCGGGACAGGGCCTTTTGGGCAGTACTTC
CASSLVPGTGPFGQYF
>.|.|TRBV5-1|TRBJ2-7
TGCGCCAGCGCCTCCCAAGGGCAGGGCGTTGACGAGCAGTACTTC
CASASQGQGVDEQYF
>TRBD2|.|TRBV14|TRBJ2-1
TGTGCCAGCAGCCAAAATAGCGGGCCCCCCCTACCGAGCTCCTACAATGAGCAGTTCTTC
CASSQNSGPPLPSSYNEQFF
>.|few|TRBV7-9|TRBJ1-2
TGTGCCAGCAGACCTGGGACATCCAACTATGGCTACACCTTC
CASRPGTSNYGYTF
>.|.|TRBV3-1|TRBJ2-7
TGTGCCAGCAGCCGCCTCCGGGACCTCAACGAGCAGTACTTC
CASSRLRDLNEQYF
>TRBD2|.|TRBV12-3/TRBV12-4|TRBJ2-1
TGTGCCAGCAGTTTAGTGGGGACTAGCGGGAGGGCTATTGAGCAGTTCTTC
CASSLVGTSGRAIEQFF
>.|.|TRBV27|TRBJ1-1
TGTGCCAGCAGTTTGGGGCAGGGCCGCCACACTGAAGCTTTCTTT
CASSLGQGRHTEAFF
>.|.|TRBV10-3|TRBJ2-1
TGTGCCATCAGGCAGGACCGAATCTACAATGAGCAGTTCTTC
CAIRQDRIYNEQFF
>.|.|TRBV20-1|TRBJ2-1
TGCAGTGCCCCTTTGGGAAGCAGATGGAATGAGCAGTTCTTC
CSAPLGSRWNEQFF
>.|few|TRBV29-1|TRBJ2-3
TGCAGCGTTCAGACCCTCACAGATACGCAGTATTTT
CSVQTLTDTQYF
>.|.|TRBV5-1|TRBJ2-1
TGCGCCAGCAGCTCCGGGGGAATCTACAATGAGCAGTTCTTC
CASSSGGIYNEQFF
>.|few|TRBV12-3/TRBV12-4|TRBJ1-5
TGTGCCAGCAGTTTACAGGGGCTCGGGCAGCCCCAGCATTTT
CASSLQGLGQPQHF
>TRBD2|few|TRBV7-9|TRBJ2-1
TGTGCCAGCAGCTCCCCGGGACTAGCGGGAGCGGTGTTCTTC
CASSSPGLAGAVFF
>TRBD1|few|TRBV20-1|TRBJ2-7
TGCAGTGCTACGGGACAGGGCTACGAGCAGTACTTC
CSATGQGYEQYF
>.|few|TRBV4-2|TRBJ2-7
TGTGCCAGCAGCCAAGATTTAACAGGGAACTACGAGCAGTACTTC
CASSQDLTGNYEQYF
>.|.|TRBV4-1|TRBJ2-7
TGCGCCAGCAGCCAAGAGGTTGTATACGAGCAGTACTTC
CASSQEVVYEQYF
>.|few|TRBV6-5|TRBJ1-6
TGTGCCAGCAGTTACTCGCGGGTGGGGGGGTCACCCCTCCACTTT
CASSYSRVGGSPLHF
>.|few|TRBV7-2|TRBJ2-2
TGTGCCAGCAGGGGACAAAGAGGGGCCAGCGGGGAGCTGTTTTTT
CASRGQRGASGELFF
>TRBD1|once|TRBV11-2|TRBJ2-1
TGTGCCAGCAGCTTAGGCAGGGGGACAGGGGATGAGCAGTTCTTC
CASSLGRGTGDEQFF
>.|many|TRBV11-2|TRBJ2-3
TGTGCCAGCAGCTTACAGCCAGGGGTTGCAGATACGCAGTATTTT
CASSLQPGVADTQYF
>.|few|TRBV18|TRBJ2-3
TGTGCCAGCTCACCCCAAGAGCTGGATACGCAGTATTTT
CASSPQELDTQYF
>.|few|TRBV20-1|TRBJ2-7
TGCAGTGCCTACCACTCCAACTACGAGCAGTACTTC
CSAYHSNYEQYF
>TRBD1|.|TRBV10-3|TRBJ1-4
TGTGCCATCAGCCGACAGGGGCGTAATGAAAAACTGTTTTTT
CAISRQGRNEKLFF
>TRBD1|few|TRBV28|TRBJ2-7
TGTGCCAGCTGCACAGGGGTCTACGAGCAGTACTTC
CASCTGVYEQYF
>.|.|TRBV6-6|TRBJ1-3
TGTGCCAGCACCGGAGGAAACACCATATATTTT
CASTGGNTIYF
>TRBD2|.|TRBV5-1|TRBJ2-5
TGCGCCAGCAGCTTGAGATCGGGGGGAGGACAGACCCAGTACTTC
CASSLRSGGGQTQYF
>.|few|TRBV12-3/TRBV12-4|TRBJ1-1
TGTGCCAGCAAACTGGACGGGTTGAACACTGAAGCTTTCTTT
CASKLDGLNTEAFF
>.|.|TRBV6-1|TRBJ2-7
TGTGCCAGCAGTATCACAACAGGGTCGCGGCCGTACTTC
CASSITTGSRPYF
>.|many|TRBV7-8|TRBJ2-1
TGTGCCAGCAGCTTAGCCATCGTCTCCAGCTCCTACAATGAGCAGTTCTTC
CASSLAIVSSSYNEQFF
>.|.|TRBV5-1|TRBJ2-7
TGCGCCAGCAGCTCCGACTACCGGGACGAGCAGTACTTC
CASSSDYRDEQYF
>TRBD1|.|TRBV4-3|TRBJ2-7
TGCGCCAGCAGCCAAACCGGGACAGGGGCCAGAGAGCAGTACTTC
CASSQTGTGAREQYF
>TRBD2|few|TRBV11-1|TRBJ2-1
TGTGCCACTTCCTTAGCGGGAGCCAACAATGAGCAGTTCTTC
CATSLAGANNEQFF
>.|few|TRBV6-2/TRBV6-3|TRBJ2-1
TGTGCCAGCAGCGCACTCGGGACCTTATCCGTCGATGAGCAGTTCTTC
CASSALGTLSVDEQFF
>.|.|TRBV7-2|TRBJ2-1
TGTGCCAGCAGCTCCAGCGGCCGGAATGAGCAGTTCTTC
CASSSSGRNEQFF
>.|.|TRBV27|TRBJ2-1
TGTGCCAGCAGTACCCTCGGGGGACGTAGCAATGAGCAGTTCTTC
CASSTLGGRSNEQFF
>.|.|TRBV28|TRBJ1-1
TGTGCCAGCAGTTTACCCGAGGCCAGAGCTTTCTTT
CASSLPEARAFF
>.|few|TRBV19|TRBJ1-2
TGTGCCAGTAGTACCTCGGCGGGGGCGGCTGGCTACACCTTC
CASSTSAGAAGYTF
>.|few|TRBV10-3|TRBJ2-5
TGTGCCATCAGGGGGCAGGGTCAAGAGACCCAGTACTTC
CAIRGQGQETQYF
>TRBD2|.|TRBV15|TRBJ2-3
TGTGCCACCAGCAGAGAGGGAAGCGGGGTGGTAGATACGCAGTATTTT
CATSREGSGVVDTQYF
>.|few|TRBV12-3/TRBV12-4|TRBJ1-5
TGTGCCAGCAGTCCCACAGGGAGAACTCAGCCCCAGCATTTT
CASSPTGRTQPQHF
>.|many|TRBV14|TRBJ2-1
TGTGCCAGCAGCGTCATGGGTGAGCAGTTCTTC
CASSVMGEQFF
>TRBD2|.|TRBV5-5|TRBJ2-7
TGTGCCAGCAGCTTCTATAGCGGGAGTACCTACGAGCAGTACTTC
CASSFYSGSTYEQYF
>.|few|TRBV20-1|TRBJ2-7
TGCAGTGCTAGAGATAGTCAGGCGAACTCCTACGAGCAGTACTTC
CSARDSQANSYEQYF
>.|few|TRBV4-2|TRBJ1-2
TGTGCCAGCAGCCAAGATGACACAAACTATGGCTACACCTTC
CASSQDDTNYGYTF
>TRBD1|many|TRBV2|TRBJ1-5
TGTGCCAGCAGCGGGACAGGGGGTCAGCCCCAGCATTTT
CASSGTGGQPQHF
>.|few|TRBV6-2/TRBV6-3|TRBJ1-2
TGTGCCAGCTTCGGAGGGCGAGGGAACTATGGCTACACCTTC
CASFGGRGNYGYTF
>TRBD2|.|TRBV25-1|TRBJ2-1
TGTGCCAGCAGTACCTCTAGCGGGGGAAATGAGCAGTTCTTC
CASSTSSGGNEQFF